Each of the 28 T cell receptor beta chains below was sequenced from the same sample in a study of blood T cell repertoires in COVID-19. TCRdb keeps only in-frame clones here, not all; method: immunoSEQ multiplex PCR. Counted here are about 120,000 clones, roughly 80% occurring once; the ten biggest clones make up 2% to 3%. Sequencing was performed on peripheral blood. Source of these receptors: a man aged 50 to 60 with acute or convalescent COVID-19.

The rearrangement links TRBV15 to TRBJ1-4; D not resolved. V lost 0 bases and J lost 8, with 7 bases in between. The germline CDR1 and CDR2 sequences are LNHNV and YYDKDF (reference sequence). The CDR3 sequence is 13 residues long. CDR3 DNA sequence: TGTGCCACCAGCAGAGAAAACAAGGAAAAACTGTTTTTT. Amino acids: CATSRENKEKLFF.

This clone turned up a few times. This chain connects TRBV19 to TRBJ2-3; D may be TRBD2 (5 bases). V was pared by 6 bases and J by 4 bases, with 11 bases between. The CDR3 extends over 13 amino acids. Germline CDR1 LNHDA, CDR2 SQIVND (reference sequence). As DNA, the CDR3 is TGTGCCAGTAGGGTGGCGGGCTCAGATACGCAGTATTTT. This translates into CASRVAGSDTQYF.

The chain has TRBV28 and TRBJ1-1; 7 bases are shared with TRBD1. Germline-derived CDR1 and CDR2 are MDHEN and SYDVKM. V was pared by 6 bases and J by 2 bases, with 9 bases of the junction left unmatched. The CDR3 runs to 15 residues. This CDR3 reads CASRTWGTVNTEAFF. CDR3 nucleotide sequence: TGTGCCAGCAGAACCTGGGGGACAGTAAACACTGAAGCTTTCTTT.

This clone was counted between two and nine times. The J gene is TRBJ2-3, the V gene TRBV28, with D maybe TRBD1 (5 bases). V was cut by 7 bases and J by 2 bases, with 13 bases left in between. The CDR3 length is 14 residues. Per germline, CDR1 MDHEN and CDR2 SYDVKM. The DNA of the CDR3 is TGTGCCAGCAAAAGGGGAATGGTCACAGATACGCAGTATTTT. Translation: CASKRGMVTDTQYF. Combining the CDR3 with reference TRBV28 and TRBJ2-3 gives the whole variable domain DVKVTQSSRYLVKRTGEKVFLECVQDMDHENMFWYRQDPGLGLRLIYFSYDVKMKEKGDIPEGYSVSREKKERFSLILESASTNQTSMYLCASKRGMVTDTQYFGPGTRLTVL.

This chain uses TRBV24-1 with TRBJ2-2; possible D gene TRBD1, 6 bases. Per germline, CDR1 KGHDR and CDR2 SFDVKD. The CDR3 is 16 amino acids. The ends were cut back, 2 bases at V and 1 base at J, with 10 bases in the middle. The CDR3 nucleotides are TGTGCCACCAGTGATTCTAGGGGGTGGAACACCGGGGAGCTGTTTTTT. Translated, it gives CATSDSRGWNTGELFF.

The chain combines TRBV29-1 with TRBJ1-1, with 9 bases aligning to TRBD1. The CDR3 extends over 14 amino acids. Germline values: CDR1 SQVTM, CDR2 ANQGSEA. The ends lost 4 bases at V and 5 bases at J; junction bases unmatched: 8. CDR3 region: CSVGPRTGATEAFF. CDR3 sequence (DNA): TGCAGCGTTGGCCCTCGGACAGGGGCGACTGAAGCTTTCTTT.

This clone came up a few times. The CDR3 DNA reads as TGTGCCAGCAGTGAAGTAAGCGGGGCTGGGGCCAACGTCCTGACTTTC. This translates into CASSEVSGAGANVLTF. The V and J genes are TRBV6-1 and TRBJ2-6; 7 bases are a match to TRBD2. The CDR3 spans 16 residues. Per the germline V gene, CDR1 is MNHNS and CDR2 is SASEGT. Unmatched junction bases numbered 2, after V lost 1 base and J lost 2 bases.

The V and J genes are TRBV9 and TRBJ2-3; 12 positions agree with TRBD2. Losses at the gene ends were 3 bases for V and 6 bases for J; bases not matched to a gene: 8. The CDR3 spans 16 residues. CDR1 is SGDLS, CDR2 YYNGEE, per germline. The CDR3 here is CASSDGTSGRGDTQYF. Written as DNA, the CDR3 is TGTGCCAGCAGCGATGGGACTAGCGGGCGGGGGGATACGCAGTATTTT.

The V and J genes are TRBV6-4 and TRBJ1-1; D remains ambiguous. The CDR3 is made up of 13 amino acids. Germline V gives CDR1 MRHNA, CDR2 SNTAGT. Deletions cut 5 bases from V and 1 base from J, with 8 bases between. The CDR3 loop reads CASSPTGNTEAFF. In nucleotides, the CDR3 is TGTGCCAGCAGTCCCACCGGGAACACTGAAGCTTTCTTT.

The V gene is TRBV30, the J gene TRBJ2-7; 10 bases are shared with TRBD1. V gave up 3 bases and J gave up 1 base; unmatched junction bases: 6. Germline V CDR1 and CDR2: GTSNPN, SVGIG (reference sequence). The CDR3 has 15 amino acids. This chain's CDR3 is CAWRPWTGGSYEQYF. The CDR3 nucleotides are TGTGCCTGGAGGCCATGGACAGGGGGATCCTACGAGCAGTACTTC.

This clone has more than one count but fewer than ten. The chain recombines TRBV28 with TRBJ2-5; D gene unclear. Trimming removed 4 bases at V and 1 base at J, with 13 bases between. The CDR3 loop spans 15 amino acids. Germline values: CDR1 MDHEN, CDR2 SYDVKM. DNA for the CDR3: TGTGCCAGCAGTTCGAGGCGAGCCCTCCAAGAGACCCAGTACTTC. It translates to CASSSRRALQETQYF.

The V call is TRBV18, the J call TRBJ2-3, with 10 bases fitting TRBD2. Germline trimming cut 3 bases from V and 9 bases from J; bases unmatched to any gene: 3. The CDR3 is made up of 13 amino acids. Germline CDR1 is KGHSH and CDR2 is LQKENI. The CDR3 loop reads CASSPETSGTQYF. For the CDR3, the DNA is TGTGCCAGCTCACCCGAGACTAGCGGGACGCAGTATTTT.

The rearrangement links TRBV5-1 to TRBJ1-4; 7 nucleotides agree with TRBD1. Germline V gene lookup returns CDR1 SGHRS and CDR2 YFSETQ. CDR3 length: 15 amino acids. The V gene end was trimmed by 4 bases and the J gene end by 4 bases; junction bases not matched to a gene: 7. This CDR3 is CASSAQGQSNEKLFF. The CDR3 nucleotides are TGCGCCAGCAGCGCCCAGGGACAGAGTAATGAAAAACTGTTTTTT.

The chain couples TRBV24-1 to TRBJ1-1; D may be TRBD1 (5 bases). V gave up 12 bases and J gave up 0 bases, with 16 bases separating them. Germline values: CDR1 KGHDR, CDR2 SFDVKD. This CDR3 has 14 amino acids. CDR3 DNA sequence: TGTGCCTCTGGCTGGCGACAGATGAACACTGAAGCTTTCTTT. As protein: CASGWRQMNTEAFF.

CDR3 bases: TGTGCCAGCAGTTACTCGTCCAGGTACAATGAGCAGTTCTTC. Translation gives CASSYSSRYNEQFF. The rearrangement joins TRBV6-5 to TRBJ2-1; no clear D. CDR1 is MNHEY and CDR2 is SVGAGI in the germline V gene. This CDR3 contains 14 residues. The V gene lost 0 bases and the J gene lost 4 bases, with 7 bases spanning the gap.

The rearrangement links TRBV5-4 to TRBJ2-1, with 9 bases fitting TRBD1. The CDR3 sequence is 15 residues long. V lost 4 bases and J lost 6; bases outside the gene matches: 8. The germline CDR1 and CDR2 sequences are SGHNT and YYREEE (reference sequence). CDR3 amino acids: CASSLRDRVPNEQFF. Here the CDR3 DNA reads TGTGCCAGCAGCCTCCGGGACAGGGTCCCCAATGAGCAGTTCTTC.

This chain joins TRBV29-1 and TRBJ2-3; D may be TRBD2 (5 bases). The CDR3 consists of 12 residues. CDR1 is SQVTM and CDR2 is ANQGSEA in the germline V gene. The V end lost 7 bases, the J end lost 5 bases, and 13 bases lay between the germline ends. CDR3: CSASGAKDTQYF. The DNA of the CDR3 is TGCAGCGCAAGCGGTGCAAAAGATACGCAGTATTTT.

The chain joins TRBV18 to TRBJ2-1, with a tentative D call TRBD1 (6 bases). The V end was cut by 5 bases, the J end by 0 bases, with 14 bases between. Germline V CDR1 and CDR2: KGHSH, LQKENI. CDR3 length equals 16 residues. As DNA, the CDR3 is TGTGCCAGCTCATCGACAGGAGACGGCTCCTACAATGAGCAGTTCTTC. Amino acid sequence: CASSSTGDGSYNEQFF.

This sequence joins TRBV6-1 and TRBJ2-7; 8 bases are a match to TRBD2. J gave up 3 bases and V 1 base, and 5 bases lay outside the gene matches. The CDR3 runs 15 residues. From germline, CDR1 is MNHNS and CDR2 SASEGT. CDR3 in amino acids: CASSEVTSGGYEQYF. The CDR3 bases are TGTGCCAGCAGTGAAGTAACTAGCGGAGGCTACGAGCAGTACTTC.

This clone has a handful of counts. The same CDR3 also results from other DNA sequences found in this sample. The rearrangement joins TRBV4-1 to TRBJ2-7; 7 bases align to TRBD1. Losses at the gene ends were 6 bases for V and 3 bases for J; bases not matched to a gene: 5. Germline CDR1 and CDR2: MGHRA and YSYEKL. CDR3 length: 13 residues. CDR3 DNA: TGCGCCAGCAGTCTACAGGGGAACTACGAGCAGTACTTC. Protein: CASSLQGNYEQYF.

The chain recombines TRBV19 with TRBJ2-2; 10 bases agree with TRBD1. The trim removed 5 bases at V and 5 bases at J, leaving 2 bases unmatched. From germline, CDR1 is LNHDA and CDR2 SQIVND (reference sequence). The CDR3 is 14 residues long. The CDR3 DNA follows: TGTGCCAGTAGTTCGGGACAGGGGACCGGGGAGCTGTTTTTT. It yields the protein CASSSGQGTGELFF.

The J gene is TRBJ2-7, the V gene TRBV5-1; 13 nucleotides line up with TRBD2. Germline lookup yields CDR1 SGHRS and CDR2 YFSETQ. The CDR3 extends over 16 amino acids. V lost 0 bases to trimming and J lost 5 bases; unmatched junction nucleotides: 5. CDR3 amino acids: CASSLATSGRSHEQYF. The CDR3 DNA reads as TGCGCCAGCAGCTTGGCGACTAGCGGGAGGTCCCACGAGCAGTACTTC.

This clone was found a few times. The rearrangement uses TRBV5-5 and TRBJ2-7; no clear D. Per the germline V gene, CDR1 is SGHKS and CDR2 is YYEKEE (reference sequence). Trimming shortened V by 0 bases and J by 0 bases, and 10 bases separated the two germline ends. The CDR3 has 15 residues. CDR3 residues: CASSLGADSSYEQYF. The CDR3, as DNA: TGTGCCAGCAGCTTGGGGGCAGATAGCTCCTACGAGCAGTACTTC. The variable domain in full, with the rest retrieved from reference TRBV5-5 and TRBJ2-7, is DAGVTQSPTHLIKTRGQQVTLRCSPISGHKSVSWYQQVLGQGPQFIFQYYEKEERGRGNFPDRFSARQFPNYSSELNVNALLLGDSALYLCASSLGADSSYEQYFGPGTRLTVT.

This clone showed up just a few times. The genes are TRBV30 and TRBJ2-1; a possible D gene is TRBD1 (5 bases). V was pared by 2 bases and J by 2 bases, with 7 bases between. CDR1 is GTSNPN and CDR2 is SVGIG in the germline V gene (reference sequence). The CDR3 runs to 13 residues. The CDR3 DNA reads TGTGCCTGGAGTTTGGACACCTACAATGAGCAGTTCTTC. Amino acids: CAWSLDTYNEQFF.

CDR3 protein: CASSSVEAGMKTQYF. The CDR3 DNA reads as TGTGCCAGCAGCTCCGTCGAGGCAGGGATGAAGACCCAGTACTTC. The J gene is TRBJ2-5, the V gene TRBV7-8; a weak D match, TRBD1 (5 bases). CDR1 is SGHVS and CDR2 is FQNEAQ in the germline V gene. Trimming shortened V by 4 bases and J by 6 bases, and 18 bases separated the two germline ends. This CDR3 spans 15 amino acids.

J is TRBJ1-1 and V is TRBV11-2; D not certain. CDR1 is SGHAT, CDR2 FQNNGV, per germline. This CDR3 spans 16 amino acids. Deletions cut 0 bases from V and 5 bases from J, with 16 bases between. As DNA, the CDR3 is TGTGCCAGCAGCTTAGATAGAGGCGGGGTACGGACTGAAGCTTTCTTT. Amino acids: CASSLDRGGVRTEAFF.

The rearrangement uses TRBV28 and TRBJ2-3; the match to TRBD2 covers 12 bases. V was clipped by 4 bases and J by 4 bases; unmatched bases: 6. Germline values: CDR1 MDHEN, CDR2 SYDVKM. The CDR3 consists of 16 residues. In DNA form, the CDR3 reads TGTGCCAGCAGTTCAACTAGCGGGAGGCTGCCAGATACGCAGTATTTT. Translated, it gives CASSSTSGRLPDTQYF.

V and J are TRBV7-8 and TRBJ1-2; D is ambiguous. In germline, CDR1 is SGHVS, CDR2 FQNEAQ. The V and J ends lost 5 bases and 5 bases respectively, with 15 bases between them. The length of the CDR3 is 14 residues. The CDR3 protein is CASSPRTRAYGYTF. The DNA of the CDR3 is TGTGCCAGCAGCCCGCGGACGAGGGCATATGGCTACACCTTC.